The 23 T cell receptor beta chains listed next were all sequenced from one sample in a study of T cell repertoires in cytomegalovirus infection. TCRdb used MiXCR to reprocess the reads, holding one entry per CDR3 protein. The sample holds some 180,000 distinct CDR3 sequences, roughly a fifth seen once. Material for sequencing was PBMCs. The receptors stem from a human donor in good health (CMV status not recorded). Some clones in this sample may be carry-over from other donors' samples.

Concerning this clonotype: The junction departs from the called germline gene at one end, perhaps through a read error. The V and J genes are TRBV29-1 and TRBJ2-7; D gene uncertain. This CDR3 region has 13 residues. Germline loops: CDR1 SQVTM, CDR2 ANQGSEA. The CDR3 spells CSVEGGTSYDQYF. The CDR3 DNA reads TGCAGCGTTGAAGGGGGTACCTCCTACGACCAGTACTTC.

This clonotype was counted between two and nine times. The chain has TRBV20-1 and TRBJ1-5, with no clear D. Germline V gives CDR1 DFQATT, CDR2 SNEGSKA (reference sequence). CDR3 length: 14 amino acids. V lost 6 bases and J lost 0, with 12 bases in between. CDR3 sequence (DNA): TGCAGTGCGAGGACGGCTTATAGCAATCAGCCCCAGCATTTT. Amino acid sequence: CSARTAYSNQPQHF.

The sample holds many counts of this clonotype. The chain uses TRBV2 and TRBJ1-2; tentative D call: TRBD1 (5 bases). Germline CDR1 SNHLY, CDR2 FYNNEI. The V end lost 8 bases, the J end lost 4 bases, and 20 bases lay between the germline ends. This CDR3 comprises 15 residues. The CDR3 region has the DNA TGTGCCAGCTCGCCGGGGCCCGAGCCAGGCTATGGCTACACCTTC. This gives the protein CASSPGPEPGYGYTF.

This clonotype was observed at least ten times. The J gene is TRBJ1-1, the V gene TRBV12-3 or TRBV12-4, with 8 bases aligning to TRBD1. With V trimmed by 6 bases and J by 4 bases, 4 bases remained unmatched. This CDR3 has 13 amino acids. CDR3 in amino acids: CASRDTGGTEAFF. The CDR3 bases are TGTGCCAGCAGGGACACAGGGGGCACTGAAGCTTTCTTT.

This clonotype was observed a handful of times. This chain joins TRBV20-1 and TRBJ2-7; D might be TRBD1 or TRBD2, each matching 6 bases. The CDR3 runs 17 residues. Germline CDR1 reads DFQATT; CDR2 reads SNEGSKA (reference sequence). V lost 0 bases, J lost 0 bases, and 18 bases lay in between. CDR3 sequence reads: CSARDLGASESSYEQYF. In DNA form, the CDR3 reads TGCAGTGCTAGAGATCTGGGGGCTAGCGAGAGCTCCTACGAGCAGTACTTC.

This clonotype was observed many times. The chain couples TRBV29-1 to TRBJ2-5, with D possibly matching TRBD1 (6 bases). From germline, CDR1 is SQVTM and CDR2 ANQGSEA. V lost 5 bases and J 0 bases, leaving 10 bases between the germline ends. The CDR3 runs to 13 residues. The CDR3 loop reads CSVLRQDQETQYF. As DNA, the CDR3 is TGCAGCGTTCTCCGACAGGACCAAGAGACCCAGTACTTC.

In this sample, this clonotype turned up many times. The rearrangement links TRBV7-2 to TRBJ2-1, with D perhaps TRBD1 (5 bases). Germline CDR1 SGHTA, CDR2 FQGNSA. V was pared by 3 bases and J by 3 bases, with 15 bases between. The CDR3 is made up of 16 amino acids. The CDR3, as DNA: TGTGCCAGCAGCTTGGGCAGGTCAAGGGGCTACAATGAGCAGTTCTTC. It translates to CASSLGRSRGYNEQFF.

This clonotype has more than one count but fewer than ten. The CDR3 loop is CASSQAEILVTGELFF. The CDR3, as DNA: TGCGCCAGCAGCCAAGCTGAGATTCTAGTCACCGGGGAGCTGTTTTTT. The chain combines TRBV4-1 with TRBJ2-2, with unresolved D. V was pared by 1 base and J by 4 bases, with 13 bases between. This CDR3 spans 16 amino acids. Germline CDR1 and CDR2: MGHRA and YSYEKL.

This clonotype has just a few counts. The chain links TRBV20-1 to TRBJ2-3; the match to TRBD2 covers 16 bases. Germline trimming cut 1 base from V and 4 bases from J; bases unmatched to any gene: 2. CDR1 and CDR2 (germline): DFQATT, SNEGSKA (reference sequence). The CDR3 runs to 16 residues. The CDR3 DNA follows: TGCAGTGCTAGAGGGGGACTAGCGGGGGGGCCAGATACGCAGTATTTT. Translated: CSARGGLAGGPDTQYF.

About this clonotype: Being one base from a much bigger clone, this may be a read error. The genes are TRBV5-6 and TRBJ1-5, with D perhaps TRBD1 (6 bases). This CDR3 spans 14 amino acids. CDR1 is SGHDT and CDR2 is YYEEEE in the germline V gene. Deletions cut 7 bases from V and 6 bases from J, with 17 bases between. The CDR3 nucleotides are TGTGCCAGCCGCTCAGGACAGCGCGGTCAGCCCCAGCATTTT. Its translation: CASRSGQRGQPQHF.

This clonotype was recorded a few times. This CDR3 reads CASSPPFRGSEAFF. The CDR3 coding sequence is TGTGCCAGCTCACCACCGTTTAGGGGCAGCGAAGCTTTCTTT. The V and J genes are TRBV18 and TRBJ1-1, with a possible D match to TRBD1 (5 bases). This CDR3 has 14 amino acids. Trimming cost V 0 bases and J 8 bases, with 13 bases left between them. The germline V gene has CDR1 KGHSH and CDR2 LQKENI. Variable domain in full (rest from reference TRBV18 and TRBJ1-1): NAGVMQNPRHLVRRRGQEARLRCSPMKGHSHVYWYRQLPEEGLKFMVYLQKENIIDESGMPKERFSAEFPKEGPSILRIQQVVRGDSAAYFCASSPPFRGSEAFFGQGTRLTVV.

This clonotype was counted many times. The chain couples TRBV6-2 or TRBV6-3 to TRBJ1-4; D ambiguous. This CDR3 comprises 16 residues. Germline V CDR1 and CDR2: MNHEY, SVGEGT. Between the trimmed V and J ends, which lost 2 bases and 6 bases, there was a span of 16 bases. CDR3 protein: CASSYGRGDHHEKLFF. In nucleotides, the CDR3 is TGTGCCAGCAGTTACGGGCGAGGCGATCATCATGAAAAACTGTTTTTT.

In nucleotides, the CDR3 is TGTGCCAGCTCGGGGGCGGGAGATGATACGCAGTATTTT. Amino acids: CASSGAGDDTQYF. The genes are TRBV7-9 and TRBJ2-3; TRBD2 is a possible D gene (7 bases). The CDR3 totals 13 residues. V was cut by 8 bases and J by 6 bases, with 15 bases left in between. CDR1 and CDR2 from the germline V gene are SEHNR and FQNEAQ (reference sequence).

This clonotype was detected a few times. The chain links TRBV5-1 to TRBJ2-1; TRBD1 matches 7 bases. This CDR3 has 14 amino acids. Germline V lookup: CDR1 SGHRS, CDR2 YFSETQ. The V and J ends lost 3 bases and 5 bases, in that order; junction bases with no gene match: 5. The CDR3 loop reads CASSWGTEDNEQFF. Here the CDR3 DNA reads TGCGCCAGCAGCTGGGGGACAGAGGACAATGAGCAGTTCTTC.

This clonotype was recorded a few times. This sequence joins TRBV20-1 and TRBJ2-3, with D possibly called TRBD1 or TRBD2 (5 bases each). V was trimmed by 3 bases and J by 0 bases, leaving 10 bases between them. The length of the CDR3 is 14 residues. CDR1 is DFQATT, CDR2 SNEGSKA, per germline (reference sequence). In DNA form, the CDR3 reads TGCAGTGCTAGGAGGGGTCCTAGCACAGATACGCAGTATTTT. It translates to CSARRGPSTDTQYF.

The chain links TRBV10-2 to TRBJ2-7; TRBD2 agrees at 11 bases. V shed 3 bases and J 2 bases; nucleotides not matched to a gene: 6. Germline CDR1 and CDR2: WSHSY and SAAADI. The length of the CDR3 is 16 residues. The CDR3 spells CASSDPGLAAAYEQYF. In DNA form, the CDR3 reads TGCGCCAGCAGTGATCCGGGACTAGCGGCAGCCTACGAGCAGTACTTC.

The chain is built from TRBV29-1 and TRBJ2-3; D gene uncertain. Looked up from germline, CDR1 is SQVTM and CDR2 is ANQGSEA. CDR3 length equals 12 residues. Deletions cut 7 bases from V and 2 bases from J, with 10 bases between. The CDR3 sequence: CSARAITDTQYF. Written as DNA, the CDR3 is TGCAGCGCCCGCGCGATCACAGATACGCAGTATTTT.

This clonotype was seen ten or more times. The J gene is TRBJ2-7, the V gene TRBV4-2; the match to TRBD2 covers 7 bases. V was clipped by 3 bases and J by 6 bases; unmatched bases: 11. CDR3 size: 15 residues. From germline, CDR1 is LGHNA and CDR2 YNFKEQ. The CDR3 bases are TGTGCCAGCAGCCAGTCTGTGGCGGGAGTGTCCGAGCAGTACTTC. Translation: CASSQSVAGVSEQYF.

This clonotype turned up a few times. The chain employs TRBV28 and TRBJ2-1; TRBD2 agrees at 7 bases. J gave up 8 bases and V 9 bases, and 13 bases lay outside the gene matches. Germline V lookup: CDR1 MDHEN, CDR2 SYDVKM. There are 14 residues in the CDR3. The CDR3 region has the DNA TGTGCCAGTTCGGGAGCGGGATCATTGGATGAGCAGTTCTTC. Its translation is CASSGAGSLDEQFF.

The V and J genes are TRBV29-1 and TRBJ1-1, with 8 bases matching TRBD1. Per the germline V gene, CDR1 is SQVTM and CDR2 is ANQGSEA. The CDR3 sequence is 13 residues long. V was clipped by 6 bases and J by 3 bases; unmatched bases: 6. The CDR3 reads CSVPPDRDTEAFF. CDR3 nucleotide sequence: TGCAGCGTCCCCCCGGACAGGGACACTGAAGCTTTCTTT.

V gene TRBV18 combines with J gene TRBJ1-1, with TRBD1 matching over 7 bases. This CDR3 has 15 amino acids. Germline CDR1 is KGHSH and CDR2 is LQKENI. The V segment lost 0 bases and the J segment 5 bases; nucleotides outside the gene matches: 6. The CDR3: CASSPPGTVVTEAFF. In DNA, the CDR3 is TGTGCCAGCTCACCACCAGGGACAGTAGTAACTGAAGCTTTCTTT.

This clonotype has more than one count but fewer than ten. The chain couples TRBV2 to TRBJ1-4; D is undetermined. V was trimmed by 7 bases and J by 8 bases, leaving 11 bases between them. From germline, CDR1 is SNHLY and CDR2 FYNNEI. The CDR3 runs to 12 residues. The CDR3 loop reads CASKRSSEKLFF. The CDR3 region has the DNA TGTGCCAGCAAACGGTCTTCCGAAAAACTGTTTTTT. Combining the CDR3 with reference TRBV2 and TRBJ1-4 gives the whole variable domain EPEVTQTPSHQVTQMGQEVILRCVPISNHLYFYWYRQILGQKVEFLVSFYNNEISEKSEIFDDQFSVERPDGSNFTLKIRSTKLEDSAMYFCASKRSSEKLFFGSGTQLSVL.

V and J are TRBV5-8 and TRBJ2-1, with 11 positions matching TRBD2. The germline gives CDR1 SGHTS, CDR2 YDEGEE. V was pared by 4 bases and J by 7 bases, with 13 bases of the junction left unmatched. The CDR3 runs 17 residues. The CDR3 sequence is CASSDTSGSLRLNEQFF. DNA for the CDR3: TGTGCCAGCAGCGACACTAGCGGGAGCTTAAGGTTAAATGAGCAGTTCTTC.